The present TCR beta chain was sequenced within a study of PD-1 blockade in mismatch repair-deficient tumors (dated by TCRdb to 2017 to 2019). Study-level background: Between September 2013 and September 2016, the trial enrolled 86 consecutive patients with about twelve mismatch repair-deficient cancer types, every one of whom had been previously treated and was progressing. Tumor-associated T cell clones in the peripheral blood of patients responding to PD-1 blockade were tracked using deep sequencing of TCR CDR3 regions. The research as a whole found: Tumor-resident clones, often undetectable in blood before treatment, expanded rapidly after pembrolizumab and then contracted, generally before radiologic responses.

The method was the immunoSEQ multiplex PCR assay. Not all clones reach the TCRdb copy of this immuneACCESS table, which keeps in-frame sequences only. Checked studies attribute under half of the gap to unresolved V genes and leave the rest unexplained. The sample includes about 34,000 clones, with more than 70% observed a single time. Around 3.4% of the sample goes to the ten largest clones. For each enrolled patient, mismatch repair deficiency was established using either polymerase chain reaction or immunohistochemistry. A few patients who responded to pembrolizumab therapy underwent TCR sequencing. In the phase II trial, pembrolizumab PD-1 blockade was tested prospectively in advanced mismatch repair-deficient cancers, no matter which tissue of origin the cancers came from. Peripheral blood T cell samples were gathered serially, both before PD-1 blockade started and at multiple time points afterward. The timing of each blood sample was reported as weeks after the first dose of pembrolizumab.

V is shortened by 2 bases, J by 4 bases, and the region joining them spans 16 bases. The CDR3 numbers 15 residues from cysteine through phenylalanine. Of the read, only the CDR3 DNA is kept; its 45 bases are in frame from base 1. Sequences SGHKS (CDR1) and YYEKEE (CDR2) are obtained from the germline V gene (reference sequence). Regarding this clone: The antigen this receptor binds is unknown. No qualities accompany the bases; no much larger clone lies one base away.

The TCR originated in an adult with mismatch repair-deficient cancer. Recombination joined TRBV5-5 with TRBJ2-7, with TRBD1 tentatively as D gene (6 bases match). This sample comprised PBMCs, obtained roughly 6 weeks after starting pembrolizumab. Here the CDR3 is given as CASSFWDTFRYEQYF. The DNA reads TGTGCCAGCAGCTTTTGGGACACATTCCGATACGAGCAGTACTTC.